These T cell receptor beta chains were read from a single sample in a study of blood T cell repertoires in COVID-19. TCRdb's copy holds only in-frame clones and misses some; the assay was immunoSEQ multiplex PCR. Of around 280,000 clones in the sample, around 88% were seen once. The sequenced sample consisted of peripheral blood. Receptors originate from a woman in her twenties or thirties who had recovered from COVID-19. Each CDR3 is given with its conserved first and last residue. D genes are given only for firm matches. The listing skips clone size in some rows; elsewhere it reads once, few, many or a size class.

TRBV4-1	.	.	TRBJ2-5	TGCGCCAGCAGCCAGAGGGCAGCGAGGGAGACCCAGTACTTC	CASSQRAARETQYF
TRBV7-2	TRBD2	.	TRBJ2-7	TGTGCCAGCAGCCCCTTGGGTAGCGGGGGGGCCTACGAGCAGTACTTC	CASSPLGSGGAYEQYF
TRBV7-8	TRBD1	.	TRBJ1-6	TGTGCCAGCAGCTTAGTAGCGACAGGGCTATATAATTCACCCCTCCACTTT	CASSLVATGLYNSPLHF
TRBV7-9	.	once	TRBJ2-1	TGTGCCAGCAGAGATCAGGGCTCCTACAATGAGCAGTTCTTC	CASRDQGSYNEQFF
TRBV12-3/TRBV12-4	.	.	TRBJ2-1	TGTGCCAGCAGTTTAGATGGGGGGAATGAGCAGTTCTTC	CASSLDGGNEQFF
TRBV29-1	TRBD1	.	TRBJ1-1	TGCAGCGGGGGACAGGGGAACACTGAAGCTTTCTTT	CSGGQGNTEAFF
TRBV19	.	.	TRBJ1-1	TGTGCCAGTAGTTACAGGGTAGGGGCTTTCTTT	CASSYRVGAFF
TRBV27	TRBD1	.	TRBJ2-1	TGTGCCAGCAGGGGGGACAGGGGGCTATACAATGAGCAGTTCTTC	CASRGDRGLYNEQFF
TRBV6-1	TRBD2	once	TRBJ2-7	TGTGCCAGCAGTGAGGGCGGGAGCCGATACGAGCAGTACTTC	CASSEGGSRYEQYF
TRBV18	TRBD1	once	TRBJ2-5	TGTGCCAGCTCTCAGGGACAGGGGGTCCAAGAGACCCAGTACTTC	CASSQGQGVQETQYF
TRBV6-5	TRBD2	.	TRBJ2-1	TGTGCCACCAAAGGGGTAGCGGGTCACAATGAGCAGTTCTTC	CATKGVAGHNEQFF
TRBV25-1	.	.	TRBJ2-3	TGTGCCAGCAGTGAATATGGCAGAAGCACAGATACGCAGTATTTT	CASSEYGRSTDTQYF
TRBV7-9	.	.	TRBJ2-1	TGTGCCAGCAGCTTCAGCTCCTACAATGAGCAGTTCTTC	CASSFSSYNEQFF
TRBV5-6	.	.	TRBJ2-4	TGTGCCAGCAGCTTTAACGGCGAGGAGAACATTCAGTACTTC	CASSFNGEENIQYF
TRBV3-1/TRBV3-2	TRBD2	.	TRBJ2-7	TGTGCCAGCAGCCCCCCCTGGGAAGGGAGGGCCTCCTACGAGCAGTACTTC	CASSPPWEGRASYEQYF
TRBV28	.	.	TRBJ1-2	TGTGCCAGCAGTTCATATACCCTCAGGACTAACTATGGCTACACCTTC	CASSSYTLRTNYGYTF
TRBV5-1	.	.	TRBJ2-7	TGCGCCAGCAGCCCGATAACTGCTACCTACGAGCAGTACTTC	CASSPITATYEQYF
TRBV12-3/TRBV12-4	.	.	TRBJ2-5	TGTGCCAGCGGCTACCAAGAGACCCAGTACTTC	CASGYQETQYF
TRBV7-8	.	.	TRBJ1-1	TGTGCCAGCAGCTTAGGACAGGTGAACACTGAAGCTTTCTTT	CASSLGQVNTEAFF
TRBV29-1	TRBD1	.	TRBJ1-2	TGCAGCGTTGTGGGACAGGGGATATCTGGCTACACCTTC	CSVVGQGISGYTF
TRBV7-9	TRBD1	.	TRBJ1-1	TGTGCCAGCAGTCGGACAGGGGGAGCTTTCTTT	CASSRTGGAFF
TRBV2	.	.	TRBJ1-2	TGTGCCAGCAGTGGCAGGGGTGTTGGTGGCTACACCTTC	CASSGRGVGGYTF
TRBV7-9	.	.	TRBJ2-1	TGTGCCAGCAGCTTAGGACTAGGAGCTGAGCAGTTCTTC	CASSLGLGAEQFF
TRBV6-5	.	.	TRBJ2-2	TGTGCCAGCAGTCGCCCAGGGTTCGGGGAGCTGTTTTTT	CASSRPGFGELFF
TRBV3-1/TRBV3-2	TRBD1	.	TRBJ1-1	TGTGCCAGCAGCCCTACAGGGGCGGGGGGGGCTTTCTTT	CASSPTGAGGAFF
TRBV19	.	.	TRBJ2-5	TGTGCCAGTAGTCCGGGGAGAGGGATCCAAGAGACCCAGTACTTC	CASSPGRGIQETQYF
TRBV2	.	.	TRBJ2-7	TGTGCCAGCAGTGTACGGGTCCTCTCCTACGAGCAGTACTTC	CASSVRVLSYEQYF
TRBV6-5	.	.	TRBJ1-2	TGTGCCAGCAGGCTCGGTCCTAACTATGGCTACACCTTC	CASRLGPNYGYTF
TRBV3-1/TRBV3-2	.	.	TRBJ2-5	TGTGCCAGCAGCCAGCCCCCCGATCGGGAGACCCAGTACTTC	CASSQPPDRETQYF
TRBV7-2	.	.	TRBJ1-3	TGTGCCAGCAGCTTAGCAACAGGGTTCGGTGGAAACACCATATATTTT	CASSLATGFGGNTIYF
TRBV10-2	.	.	TRBJ2-3	TGCGCCAGCAGTGACGGACAGCTATCGAAAGATACGCAGTATTTT	CASSDGQLSKDTQYF
TRBV28	.	.	TRBJ2-7	TGTGCCAGCAGGACTGCGGCGAACTACGAGCAGTACTTC	CASRTAANYEQYF
TRBV6-6	.	.	TRBJ1-6	TGTGCCAGCAGTCGACCCCAAACGTCCGGGACTTATAATTCACCCCTCCACTTT	CASSRPQTSGTYNSPLHF
TRBV27	TRBD1	.	TRBJ1-1	TGTGCCAGCAGTTGGACAGGGAACACTGAAGCTTTCTTT	CASSWTGNTEAFF
TRBV10-1	TRBD1	.	TRBJ2-2	TGCGCCAGCAGTGAGTCGACAGGGTGGACCGGGGAGCTGTTTTTT	CASSESTGWTGELFF
TRBV6-6	.	.	TRBJ2-5	TGTGCCAGCAGTGATGAGTACCAAGAGACCCAGTACTTC	CASSDEYQETQYF
TRBV6-5	TRBD1	.	TRBJ1-5	TGTGCCAGCAGTTTTAATAGACAGGGAGGTCAGCCCCAGCATTTT	CASSFNRQGGQPQHF
TRBV27	TRBD2	.	TRBJ2-1	TGTGCCAGCAGTCGCACTACTAGCGGGAGGCTCTCTGAGCAGTTCTTC	CASSRTTSGRLSEQFF
TRBV11-3	TRBD2	.	TRBJ2-7	TGTGCCAGCAGCCCCCACGGGACTAGCGGGGGGGCCGGTAGAATTTACGAGCAGTACTTC	CASSPHGTSGGAGRIYEQYF
TRBV7-9	TRBD1	.	TRBJ1-3	TGTGCCAGCAGCTCCCGGACAGGGATGACTGGAAACACCATATATTTT	CASSSRTGMTGNTIYF
TRBV7-9	.	.	TRBJ2-7	TGTGCCAGCAGCCTTACTACGACTAGTCACGAGCAGTACTTC	CASSLTTTSHEQYF
TRBV28	TRBD1	.	TRBJ2-1	TGTGCCAGCAGTTTAACGGTCCCAGGGGGTTATGAGCAGTTCTTC	CASSLTVPGGYEQFF